This is a list of T cell receptor beta chains from one sample in a study of PD-1 blockade in classical Hodgkin lymphoma. TCRdb keeps only in-frame clones here, not all; method: immunoSEQ multiplex PCR. The table includes some 86,000 clones, over 75% detected once. Here the sequenced sample was peripheral blood mononuclear cells (PBMCs), taken before the fourth cycle of nivolumab. The receptors derive from a human donor with classical Hodgkin lymphoma. Both conserved end residues are part of each CDR3. D genes are given only for firm matches. Part of the rows lack a size; the others show once, few, many or a class for expanded clones.

V gene: TRBV13
CDR3 length: 15
clone size: -
J gene: TRBJ2-7
D gene: -
CDR3 DNA: TGTGCCAGCAGCTTAGGTAAGGGGTCCCTTGCCGAGCAGTACTTC
CDR3 protein: CASSLGKGSLAEQYF

V gene: TRBV2
CDR3 length: 14
clone size: -
J gene: TRBJ1-5
D gene: -
CDR3 DNA: TGTGCCAGCAGTGAACAGGGGTTGAATCAGCCCCAGCATTTT
CDR3 protein: CASSEQGLNQPQHF

V gene: TRBV6-6
CDR3 length: 13
clone size: -
J gene: TRBJ2-7
D gene: -
CDR3 DNA: TGTGCCAGCAGCCCCCTCGAGGGTGGAGAGCAGTACTTC
CDR3 protein: CASSPLEGGEQYF

V gene: TRBV7-3
CDR3 length: 17
clone size: once
J gene: TRBJ2-1
D gene: -
CDR3 DNA: TGTGCCAGCAGCTTAATAGGTGGCAGGGGAAAATACAATGAGCAGTTCTTC
CDR3 protein: CASSLIGGRGKYNEQFF

V gene: TRBV27
CDR3 length: 12
clone size: -
J gene: TRBJ2-3
D gene: -
CDR3 DNA: TGTGCCAGCAGTTACAGCACAGATACGCAGTATTTT
CDR3 protein: CASSYSTDTQYF

V gene: TRBV2
CDR3 length: 13
clone size: -
J gene: TRBJ1-5
D gene: -
CDR3 DNA: TGTGCCAGCAGTGGGCCAGGGTTGCAGCCCCAGCATTTT
CDR3 protein: CASSGPGLQPQHF

V gene: TRBV10-3
CDR3 length: 14
clone size: -
J gene: TRBJ2-1
D gene: TRBD2
CDR3 DNA: TGTGCCATCAGTGTTGTAGCGGGGGAAAATGAGCAGTTCTTC
CDR3 protein: CAISVVAGENEQFF

V gene: TRBV28
CDR3 length: 14
clone size: -
J gene: TRBJ2-1
D gene: -
CDR3 DNA: TGTGCCAGCAGTTTACGGGGTCTGGGCAATGAGCAGTTCTTC
CDR3 protein: CASSLRGLGNEQFF

V gene: TRBV7-2
CDR3 length: 15
clone size: -
J gene: TRBJ2-5
D gene: -
CDR3 DNA: TGTGCCAGCAGCTCGCGGACTGGGTACCAAGAGACCCAGTACTTC
CDR3 protein: CASSSRTGYQETQYF

V gene: TRBV7-2
CDR3 length: 13
clone size: once
J gene: TRBJ1-5
D gene: -
CDR3 DNA: TGTGCCAGCAGCTTAGGGGGGCTTCAGCCCCAGCATTTT
CDR3 protein: CASSLGGLQPQHF

V gene: TRBV9
CDR3 length: 16
clone size: few
J gene: TRBJ2-5
D gene: TRBD2
CDR3 DNA: TGTGCCAGCAGCGAGGAGCGCGGGGGTTCACAAGAGACCCAGTACTTC
CDR3 protein: CASSEERGGSQETQYF

V gene: TRBV6-8
CDR3 length: 14
clone size: -
J gene: TRBJ2-1
D gene: TRBD2
CDR3 DNA: TGTGCCAGCAGTTCTAGCGGGGGCTACAATGAGCAGTTCTTC
CDR3 protein: CASSSSGGYNEQFF

V gene: TRBV5-1
CDR3 length: 13
clone size: -
J gene: TRBJ1-2
D gene: -
CDR3 DNA: TGCGCCAGCAGCCACGACCAGGTGCAGGGCTACACCTTC
CDR3 protein: CASSHDQVQGYTF

V gene: TRBV2
CDR3 length: 14
clone size: -
J gene: TRBJ1-2
D gene: -
CDR3 DNA: TGTGCCAGCAGTGAACTTCTCCAACCGGATGGCTACACCTTC
CDR3 protein: CASSELLQPDGYTF

V gene: TRBV28
CDR3 length: 12
clone size: once
J gene: TRBJ2-7
D gene: -
CDR3 DNA: TGTGCCAGCAGTTGGGGAACCTACGAGCAGTACTTC
CDR3 protein: CASSWGTYEQYF

V gene: TRBV7-2
CDR3 length: 15
clone size: -
J gene: TRBJ1-6
D gene: TRBD1
CDR3 DNA: TGTGCCAGCAGATATACCGGGACAGCGAATTCACCCCTCCACTTT
CDR3 protein: CASRYTGTANSPLHF

V gene: TRBV28
CDR3 length: 17
clone size: once
J gene: TRBJ1-1
D gene: TRBD1
CDR3 DNA: TGTGCCAGCAGTCGATACCGGGACAGGGCTCTATACACTGAAGCTTTCTTT
CDR3 protein: CASSRYRDRALYTEAFF

V gene: TRBV7-9
CDR3 length: 11
clone size: -
J gene: TRBJ2-7
D gene: -
CDR3 DNA: TGTGCCAGCGGGGGGGCTGCCGAGCAGTACTTC
CDR3 protein: CASGGAAEQYF

V gene: TRBV28
CDR3 length: 18
clone size: -
J gene: TRBJ2-2
D gene: -
CDR3 DNA: TGTGCCAGCAGCCTCATGAGGGTGGCCCTGGGGGTGGCCGGGGAGCTGTTTTTT
CDR3 protein: CASSLMRVALGVAGELFF

V gene: TRBV7-9
CDR3 length: 16
clone size: -
J gene: TRBJ2-7
D gene: -
CDR3 DNA: TGTGCCAGCAGCTTAGGCGTAGACCAGCTTTCCTACGAGCAGTACTTC
CDR3 protein: CASSLGVDQLSYEQYF

V gene: TRBV30
CDR3 length: 14
clone size: -
J gene: TRBJ2-5
D gene: TRBD2
CDR3 DNA: TGTGCCTGGAGTTCGTTAGCGGGGGCAGAGACCCAGTACTTC
CDR3 protein: CAWSSLAGAETQYF

V gene: TRBV7-9
CDR3 length: 14
clone size: -
J gene: TRBJ2-7
D gene: -
CDR3 DNA: TGTGCCAGCAGCTTAGTACAGGGGGGGTACGAGCAGTACTTC
CDR3 protein: CASSLVQGGYEQYF

V gene: TRBV20-1
CDR3 length: 11
clone size: -
J gene: TRBJ2-3
D gene: -
CDR3 DNA: TGCTGTGGCGGGGGCACAGATACGCAGTATTTT
CDR3 protein: CCGGGTDTQYF

V gene: TRBV4-2
CDR3 length: 15
clone size: -
J gene: TRBJ1-2
D gene: TRBD1
CDR3 DNA: TGTGCCAGCAGTTCCGGGACAGGGGACCTCTATGGCTACACCTTC
CDR3 protein: CASSSGTGDLYGYTF

V gene: TRBV5-5
CDR3 length: 17
clone size: -
J gene: TRBJ1-5
D gene: TRBD1
CDR3 DNA: TGTGCCAGCAGCTCTGGACAGGGTCTTGGTGTTGGGCAGCCCCAGCATTTT
CDR3 protein: CASSSGQGLGVGQPQHF

V gene: TRBV6-1
CDR3 length: 12
clone size: -
J gene: TRBJ2-7
D gene: -
CDR3 DNA: TGTGCCAGCAGTGTTTTTGACTACGAGCAGTACTTC
CDR3 protein: CASSVFDYEQYF

V gene: TRBV6-1
CDR3 length: 14
clone size: -
J gene: TRBJ1-5
D gene: TRBD1
CDR3 DNA: TGTGCCAGCAGCCTTGGACAGGGGGCACAGCCCCAGCATTTT
CDR3 protein: CASSLGQGAQPQHF

V gene: TRBV6-5
CDR3 length: 15
clone size: -
J gene: TRBJ1-6
D gene: -
CDR3 DNA: TGTGCCAGCACCACATCCGTCGGGTATAATTCACCTCTCCACTTT
CDR3 protein: CASTTSVGYNSPLHF

V gene: TRBV28
CDR3 length: 17
clone size: -
J gene: TRBJ2-2
D gene: -
CDR3 DNA: TGTGCCAGCAGTTTATGGGAGCTCAACCGGTCGCCCGGGGAGCTGTTTTTT
CDR3 protein: CASSLWELNRSPGELFF

V gene: TRBV6-1
CDR3 length: 13
clone size: -
J gene: TRBJ1-4
D gene: -
CDR3 DNA: TGTGCCAGCAGTGCCCTTGGTAATGAAAAACTGTTTTTT
CDR3 protein: CASSALGNEKLFF

V gene: TRBV9
CDR3 length: 15
clone size: -
J gene: TRBJ2-5
D gene: TRBD2
CDR3 DNA: TGTGCCAGCAGCGTTAGCGGGGGGTTACAAGAGACCCAGTACTTC
CDR3 protein: CASSVSGGLQETQYF

V gene: TRBV9
CDR3 length: 17
clone size: -
J gene: TRBJ2-3
D gene: TRBD2
CDR3 DNA: TGTGCCAGCAGCACTCGGACTAGCGGGGGTGGCACAGATACGCAGTATTTT
CDR3 protein: CASSTRTSGGGTDTQYF

V gene: TRBV19
CDR3 length: 16
clone size: -
J gene: TRBJ2-2
D gene: -
CDR3 DNA: TGTGCCAGTAGTGTCCCTTTGGGGGGCGACACCGGGGAGCTGTTTTTT
CDR3 protein: CASSVPLGGDTGELFF

V gene: TRBV7-9
CDR3 length: 17
clone size: -
J gene: TRBJ2-6
D gene: TRBD1
CDR3 DNA: TGTGCCAGCAGCACCCTGACAGGGGTCCCTGGGGCCAACGTCCTGACTTTC
CDR3 protein: CASSTLTGVPGANVLTF

V gene: TRBV19
CDR3 length: 16
clone size: -
J gene: TRBJ2-7
D gene: -
CDR3 DNA: TGTGCCAGTAGTTCGGTGGGGGGGCCACCCTCCTACGAGCAGTACTTC
CDR3 protein: CASSSVGGPPSYEQYF

V gene: TRBV6-5
CDR3 length: 14
clone size: -
J gene: TRBJ2-3
D gene: -
CDR3 DNA: TGTGCCAGCACCCCCAGCGCCCTCACAGATACGCAGTATTTT
CDR3 protein: CASTPSALTDTQYF

V gene: TRBV27
CDR3 length: 12
clone size: few
J gene: TRBJ1-5
D gene: -
CDR3 DNA: TGTGCCAGCAGTTTCAGCAATCAGCCCCAGCATTTT
CDR3 protein: CASSFSNQPQHF

V gene: TRBV21-1
CDR3 length: 16
clone size: -
J gene: TRBJ1-6
D gene: -
CDR3 DNA: TGTGCCAGCAGCAACAGCTCGGACAGGGGAAATTCACCCCTCCACTTT
CDR3 protein: CASSNSSDRGNSPLHF

V gene: TRBV30
CDR3 length: 11
clone size: once
J gene: TRBJ2-7
D gene: -
CDR3 DNA: TGTGCCTGGAGGAAGGCTTACGAGCAGTACTTC
CDR3 protein: CAWRKAYEQYF

V gene: TRBV6-5
CDR3 length: 16
clone size: -
J gene: TRBJ2-1
D gene: TRBD2
CDR3 DNA: TGTGCCAGCAGTTACCCCGGGGGGGGGCCCTACAATGAGCAGTTCTTC
CDR3 protein: CASSYPGGGPYNEQFF

V gene: TRBV9
CDR3 length: 16
clone size: -
J gene: TRBJ2-5
D gene: -
CDR3 DNA: TGTGCCAGCAGCGTAGGTCAGGCAGGGAGGGGGGAGACCCAGTACTTC
CDR3 protein: CASSVGQAGRGETQYF

V gene: TRBV5-1
CDR3 length: 14
clone size: -
J gene: TRBJ2-5
D gene: TRBD2
CDR3 DNA: TGCGCCAGCAGCTTGGCACTAGCGGAAGAGACCCAGTACTTC
CDR3 protein: CASSLALAEETQYF

V gene: TRBV4-1
CDR3 length: 17
clone size: -
J gene: TRBJ2-1
D gene: -
CDR3 DNA: TGCGCCAGCAGCCAAGATCTTGAAGTCGGGGAATACAATGAGCAGTTCTTC
CDR3 protein: CASSQDLEVGEYNEQFF

V gene: TRBV27
CDR3 length: 15
clone size: -
J gene: TRBJ2-1
D gene: TRBD2
CDR3 DNA: TGTGCCAGCACCCCGGGGGGGGGCTTGCCCAATGAGCAGTTCTTC
CDR3 protein: CASTPGGGLPNEQFF

V gene: TRBV7-3
CDR3 length: 16
clone size: -
J gene: TRBJ2-1
D gene: TRBD2
CDR3 DNA: TGTGCCAGCAGCCTGCCGCCGGGGGGTACCCACAATGAGCAGTTCTTC
CDR3 protein: CASSLPPGGTHNEQFF

V gene: TRBV2
CDR3 length: 14
clone size: -
J gene: TRBJ2-3
D gene: TRBD2
CDR3 DNA: TGTGCCAGCAAGGCCAGCGGGGGCACAGATACGCAGTATTTT
CDR3 protein: CASKASGGTDTQYF

V gene: TRBV7-2
CDR3 length: 15
clone size: -
J gene: TRBJ1-2
D gene: -
CDR3 DNA: TGTGCCAGCACCCCAGGGGCATCTAGTAACTATGGCTACACCTTC
CDR3 protein: CASTPGASSNYGYTF

V gene: TRBV7-2
CDR3 length: 13
clone size: -
J gene: TRBJ1-5
D gene: -
CDR3 DNA: TGTGCCAGCAGCTGGGGGCTTAGTCAGCCCCAGCATTTT
CDR3 protein: CASSWGLSQPQHF

V gene: TRBV7-9
CDR3 length: 14
clone size: -
J gene: TRBJ2-2
D gene: TRBD2
CDR3 DNA: TGTGCCAGCAGCACTAGACTAGCGGCCGGGGAGCTGTTTTTT
CDR3 protein: CASSTRLAAGELFF

V gene: TRBV7-9
CDR3 length: 16
clone size: -
J gene: TRBJ2-7
D gene: TRBD2
CDR3 DNA: TGTGCCAGCAGCTTAGATGGTGCGGGGGGAACCTACGAGCAGTACTTC
CDR3 protein: CASSLDGAGGTYEQYF

V gene: TRBV6-6
CDR3 length: 15
clone size: -
J gene: TRBJ2-6
D gene: -
CDR3 DNA: TGTGCCAGCAGGCAGGGGGGCTCTGGGGCCAACGTCCTGACTTTC
CDR3 protein: CASRQGGSGANVLTF

V gene: TRBV19
CDR3 length: 16
clone size: -
J gene: TRBJ2-7
D gene: TRBD2
CDR3 DNA: TGTGCCAGTAGCACCTCGGGAGGCTACAGCTCCTACGAGCAGTACTTC
CDR3 protein: CASSTSGGYSSYEQYF